This paragraph reports one T cell receptor beta chain. The sample comes from a study of blood T cells in healthy people across ages. Next came a second PCR, run for about 7 to 12 cycles, which used a sample-barcoded 5' primer along with a J-beta primer mix. TCRdb re-called the 5' RACE reads through MiXCR, storing one row per CDR3 protein. The sample yields 580,000 or so distinct CDR3 sequences, about 45% seen once. CDR1 MNHNY and CDR2 SVGAGI come from the germline V gene (reference sequence). V lost 10 bases and J 2 bases, leaving 21 bases between the germline ends. The CDR3 totals 15 residues. The sample, 7.5 to 10 milliliters of peripheral blood, was drawn from each donor.

The chain has TRBV6-6 and TRBJ2-7; maybe TRBD1 (6 bases). This clonotype was obtained from an elderly man in good health. The sequencing input was blood. This chain's CDR3 is CANSRFMGATYEQYF. For the CDR3, the DNA is TGTGCCAACAGCCGGTTTATGGGGGCGACCTACGAGCAGTACTTC.